These T cell receptor beta chains were read from a single sample in a study of blood T cell repertoires in COVID-19. Repertoires were generated with immunoSEQ multiplex PCR, while TCRdb's copy carries only in-frame clones and drops some. This table holds 210,000 or so clones, around 85% found once. What was sequenced was PBMCs or T cells enriched from blood (not recorded which). These receptors all come from a woman aged 45 to 65 in a cohort exposed to, infected with or recovered from COVID-19 (not recorded which). CDR3s include the opening cysteine and the closing phenylalanine or tryptophan. A D gene is named only where the DNA matches it firmly. Part of the rows lack a size; the others show once, few, many or a class for expanded clones.

D gene	clone size	V gene	J gene	CDR3 protein	CDR3 DNA
NA	NA	TRBV28	TRBJ1-1	CASSGRRDTEAFF	TGTGCCAGCAGTGGACGCAGGGACACTGAAGCTTTCTTT
TRBD1	NA	TRBV18	TRBJ1-5	CASSRGQDNQPQHF	TGTGCCAGCTCACGGGGACAGGACAATCAGCCCCAGCATTTT
TRBD1	NA	TRBV5-1	TRBJ1-3	CASRLQGAENTIYF	TGCGCCAGCAGATTACAGGGGGCCGAAAACACCATATATTTT
TRBD1	NA	TRBV18	TRBJ1-1	CASSPSGRGQSEAFF	TGTGCCAGCTCACCGTCTGGTAGGGGGCAGTCTGAAGCTTTCTTT
NA	NA	TRBV6-2/TRBV6-3	TRBJ1-6	CASSYKDFNSPLHF	TGTGCCAGCAGTTACAAGGACTTCAATTCACCCCTCCACTTT
TRBD2	NA	TRBV9	TRBJ2-1	CASSVGLAGLSRGNEQFF	TGTGCCAGCAGCGTAGGTCTAGCGGGACTCTCTCGGGGCAATGAGCAGTTCTTC
TRBD1	NA	TRBV20-1	TRBJ1-2	CSASTGGKRNYGYTF	TGCAGTGCTAGTACAGGGGGTAAGAGGAACTATGGCTACACCTTC
TRBD1	few	TRBV5-8	TRBJ1-1	CASRRDRMNTEAFF	TGTGCCAGCAGGCGGGACAGGATGAACACTGAAGCTTTCTTT
TRBD1	NA	TRBV7-2	TRBJ2-1	CASSLERLIRTGGRDEQFF	TGTGCCAGCAGCTTAGAAAGGTTAATCAGGACAGGGGGCAGAGATGAGCAGTTCTTC
NA	NA	TRBV7-9	TRBJ2-2	CASSLRRGGNTGELFF	TGTGCCAGCAGCTTACGTAGGGGGGGAAACACCGGGGAGCTGTTTTTT
TRBD1	once	TRBV3-1/TRBV3-2	TRBJ1-3	CASGGWDSGNTIYF	TGTGCCAGCGGCGGGTGGGACAGTGGAAACACCATATATTTT
TRBD1	NA	TRBV5-4	TRBJ1-1	CASSWDRGNTEAFF	TGTGCCAGCAGCTGGGACAGGGGGAACACTGAAGCTTTCTTT
NA	once	TRBV28	TRBJ1-3	CASSLVGRPGNTIYF	TGTGCCAGCAGTTTGGTTGGCAGGCCCGGAAACACCATATATTTT
NA	NA	TRBV19	TRBJ1-2	CASSIDRTVIYGYTF	TGTGCCAGTAGTATAGATCGGACAGTTATCTATGGCTACACCTTC
NA	once	TRBV18	TRBJ1-4	CASSRSGNEKLFF	TGTGCCAGCTCCCGCTCGGGTAATGAAAAACTGTTTTTT
NA	NA	TRBV4-1	TRBJ2-3	CASSQDPLGHTFRADTQYF	TGCGCCAGCAGCCAAGATCCTTTGGGTCACACCTTCAGGGCAGATACGCAGTATTTT
NA	NA	TRBV2	TRBJ1-4	CASSGESDEKLFF	TGTGCCAGCAGTGGAGAGAGCGATGAAAAACTGTTTTTT
NA	NA	TRBV19	TRBJ2-7	CASSMGQGIPYEQYF	TGTGCCAGTAGTATGGGGCAGGGCATTCCCTACGAGCAGTACTTC
TRBD1	NA	TRBV5-4	TRBJ2-2	CASSGTVSGELFF	TGTGCCAGCAGCGGGACAGTCTCCGGGGAGCTGTTTTTT
TRBD1	NA	TRBV28	TRBJ1-4	CASSPKSRDRVGWEKLFF	TGTGCCAGCAGTCCGAAGTCCCGGGACAGGGTAGGATGGGAAAAACTGTTTTTT
TRBD1	NA	TRBV5-6	TRBJ1-6	CASSLIAGTGDNSPLHF	TGTGCCAGCAGCTTAATCGCCGGGACAGGAGATAATTCACCCCTCCACTTT
TRBD1	NA	TRBV2	TRBJ2-7	CASSEGLGQSYEQYF	TGTGCCAGCAGTGAGGGCCTGGGACAGTCCTACGAGCAGTACTTC
TRBD1	once	TRBV10-3	TRBJ1-1	CAISDQRQGSTEAFF	TGTGCCATCAGTGACCAAAGACAGGGAAGTACTGAAGCTTTCTTT
NA	NA	TRBV6-2/TRBV6-3	TRBJ1-1	CASSYPQVSMNTEAFF	TGTGCCAGCAGTTATCCACAGGTGTCCATGAACACTGAAGCTTTCTTT
TRBD1	NA	TRBV28	TRBJ1-5	CASSLLTGSQPQHF	TGTGCCAGCAGTTTATTGACAGGGTCTCAGCCCCAGCATTTT
NA	NA	TRBV15	TRBJ2-2	CATSRQGLGELFF	TGTGCCACCAGCAGACAGGGGCTCGGGGAGCTGTTTTTT
TRBD1	NA	TRBV6-5	TRBJ2-7	CASSPGQGIHEQYF	TGTGCCAGCAGCCCGGGACAGGGCATCCACGAGCAGTACTTC
TRBD2	NA	TRBV10-1	TRBJ2-2	CASSVPSGGSVNTGELFF	TGCGCCAGCAGTGTGCCTAGCGGGGGGTCGGTTAACACCGGGGAGCTGTTTTTT
NA	NA	TRBV19	TRBJ1-5	CASSIGRGSTVGSNQPQHF	TGTGCCAGTAGTATAGGGAGGGGCTCCACCGTCGGGAGCAATCAGCCCCAGCATTTT
NA	NA	TRBV5-1	TRBJ1-5	CASSLAGGSNQPQHF	TGCGCCAGCAGCTTGGCCGGGGGTAGCAATCAGCCCCAGCATTTT
NA	NA	TRBV14	TRBJ1-2	CASSQDNNYGYTF	TGTGCCAGCAGCCAGGACAACAACTATGGCTACACCTTC
TRBD1	NA	TRBV4-2	TRBJ1-2	CASSQNSQGVSDGYTF	TGTGCCAGCAGCCAAAACTCCCAGGGGGTCTCGGATGGCTACACCTTC
NA	NA	TRBV12-3/TRBV12-4	TRBJ2-7	CASSLGQYEQYF	TGTGCCAGCAGTCTCGGACAGTACGAGCAGTACTTC
NA	NA	TRBV18	TRBJ2-2	CASSPSDGGVTGELFF	TGTGCCAGCTCACCTTCCGATGGAGGGGTCACCGGGGAGCTGTTTTTT
NA	NA	TRBV11-2	TRBJ1-4	CASSLLSATNEKLFF	TGTGCCAGCAGCTTACTTTCTGCAACTAATGAAAAACTGTTTTTT
TRBD1	NA	TRBV29-1	TRBJ2-1	CSVVFPGGSYNEQFF	TGCAGCGTTGTATTCCCAGGGGGCTCCTACAATGAGCAGTTCTTC
NA	NA	TRBV6-2/TRBV6-3	TRBJ1-2	CASSPRLDYGYTF	TGTGCCAGCAGTCCACGGTTAGACTATGGCTACACCTTC
TRBD2	NA	TRBV5-4	TRBJ2-1	CASSLVSGAKFSYNEQFF	TGTGCCAGCAGCTTGGTTAGCGGGGCTAAGTTCTCCTACAATGAGCAGTTCTTC
NA	NA	TRBV29-1	TRBJ2-7	CSVREQIQPSSYEQYF	TGCAGCGTTCGAGAACAGATCCAGCCCTCCTCCTACGAGCAGTACTTC
TRBD1	NA	TRBV5-4	TRBJ2-5	CASSWDSQETQYF	TGTGCCAGCAGCTGGGACAGCCAAGAGACCCAGTACTTC
TRBD2	few	TRBV29-1	TRBJ2-1	CSVQAGGTYNEQFF	TGCAGCGTCCAAGCGGGGGGAACCTACAATGAGCAGTTCTTC
TRBD2	NA	TRBV6-1	TRBJ2-1	CASSATSGGAFYNEQFF	TGTGCCAGCAGTGCGACTAGCGGGGGGGCATTCTACAATGAGCAGTTCTTC
TRBD1	NA	TRBV9	TRBJ1-5	CASSATQGDQPQHF	TGTGCCAGCAGTGCGACCCAGGGGGATCAGCCCCAGCATTTT
TRBD1	few	TRBV18	TRBJ1-5	CASSPTGGQPQHF	TGTGCCAGCTCGCCGACAGGGGGTCAGCCCCAGCATTTT
NA	NA	TRBV19	TRBJ2-2	CASSFAPRGTGELFF	TGTGCCAGTAGTTTTGCCCCCCGCGGCACCGGGGAGCTGTTTTTT
NA	NA	TRBV28	TRBJ1-2	CASSPPGGNYGYTF	TGTGCCAGCAGTCCCCCCGGCGGAAACTATGGCTACACCTTC
NA	NA	TRBV27	TRBJ1-5	CASREWQAGQPQHF	TGTGCCAGCCGCGAGTGGCAGGCCGGACAGCCCCAGCATTTT
NA	NA	TRBV9	TRBJ2-1	CASSVVQGSYNEQFF	TGTGCCAGCAGCGTAGTGCAGGGGTCGTACAATGAGCAGTTCTTC
TRBD1	NA	TRBV7-9	TRBJ1-6	CASSLGQEGNSPLHF	TGTGCCAGCAGCTTGGGACAGGAGGGGAATTCACCCCTCCACTTT
NA	NA	TRBV4-1	TRBJ2-3	CASSQGPPGRGIADTQYF	TGCGCCAGCAGCCAAGGGCCCCCGGGCAGGGGAATAGCAGATACGCAGTATTTT